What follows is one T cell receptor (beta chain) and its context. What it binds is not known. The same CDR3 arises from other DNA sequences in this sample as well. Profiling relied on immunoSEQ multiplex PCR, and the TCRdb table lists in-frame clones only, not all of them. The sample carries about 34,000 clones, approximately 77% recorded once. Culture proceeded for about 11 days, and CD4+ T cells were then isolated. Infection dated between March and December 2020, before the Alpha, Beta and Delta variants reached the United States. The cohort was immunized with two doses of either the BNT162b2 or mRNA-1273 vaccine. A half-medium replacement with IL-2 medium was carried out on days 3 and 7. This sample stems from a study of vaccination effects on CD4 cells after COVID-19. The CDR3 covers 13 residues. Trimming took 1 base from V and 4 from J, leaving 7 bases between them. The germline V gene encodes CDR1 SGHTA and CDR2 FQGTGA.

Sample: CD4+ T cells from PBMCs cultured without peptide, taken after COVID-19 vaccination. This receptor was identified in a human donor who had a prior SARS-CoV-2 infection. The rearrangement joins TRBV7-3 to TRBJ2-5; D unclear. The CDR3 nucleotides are TGTGCCAGCAGCTTAAGCCTGGGAGAGACCCAGTACTTC. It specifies CASSLSLGETQYF.